The 12 T cell receptor beta chains reported below all come from one sample, sequenced in a study of blood T cell repertoires in COVID-19. The assay was immunoSEQ multiplex PCR, and TCRdb's table has in-frame clones only and misses some. The sample shows 90,000 to 100,000 clones, roughly 80% of them seen only once. The sample was peripheral blood. These receptors came from a man between 65 and 79 years old with active or convalescent COVID-19.

The rearrangement links TRBV25-1 to TRBJ1-2; 10 nucleotides align to TRBD1. Looked up from germline, CDR1 is MGHDK and CDR2 is SYGVNS. The CDR3 runs 14 residues. Trimming at V came to 8 bases and at J to 6 bases, leaving 9 bases not matched to a gene. The CDR3 DNA sequence: TGTGCCAGCTCCGACAGGGGGCGGTCAGATGGCTACACCTTC. Translating gives CASSDRGRSDGYTF.

J is TRBJ2-1 and V is TRBV11-3; 9 nucleotides align to TRBD2. The CDR3 spans 16 residues. Trimming cost V 6 bases and J 11 bases; bases outside gene matches: 17. Germline loops: CDR1 SGHNT, CDR2 YENEEA. The chain's CDR3 is CASRPGGLAGTNQQFF. For the CDR3, the DNA is TGTGCCAGCAGACCAGGAGGGCTAGCGGGGACGAATCAGCAGTTCTTC. The entire variable domain, with the rest obtained from reference TRBV11-3 and TRBJ2-1, is as follows: EAGVVQSPRYKIIEKKQPVAFWCNPISGHNTLYWYLQNLGQGPELLIRYENEEAVDDSQLPKDRFSAERLKGVDSTLKIQPAELGDSAVYLCASRPGGLAGTNQQFFGPGTRLTVL.

The V gene is TRBV5-4, the J gene TRBJ2-7, with a possible D match to TRBD2 (5 bases). The V end was cut by 0 bases, the J end by 3 bases, with 19 bases between. The CDR3 is made up of 17 amino acids. Germline CDR1 reads SGHNT; CDR2 reads YYREEE (reference sequence). The CDR3 coding sequence is TGTGCCAGCAGCTTGGGCCCTTCGAGGGCGACCTACTACGAGCAGTACTTC. Protein product: CASSLGPSRATYYEQYF.

The chain combines TRBV5-1 with TRBJ1-2, with 10 nucleotides matching TRBD1. The V segment lost 4 bases and the J segment 4 bases; nucleotides outside the gene matches: 4. CDR3 length: 14 amino acids. Per the germline V gene, CDR1 is SGHRS and CDR2 is YFSETQ. The CDR3, as DNA: TGCGCCAGCAGCCCCGGGACAGGGGCCTATGGCTACACCTTC. Its protein is CASSPGTGAYGYTF. The variable domain in full, with the rest retrieved from reference TRBV5-1 and TRBJ1-2, is KAGVTQTPRYLIKTRGQQVTLSCSPISGHRSVSWYQQTPGQGLQFLFEYFSETQRNKGNFPGRFSGRQFSNSRSEMNVSTLELGDSALYLCASSPGTGAYGYTFGSGTRLTVV.

The chain carries TRBV30 and TRBJ2-1, with D maybe TRBD2 (6 bases). The V gene lost 5 bases and the J gene lost 4 bases, with 12 bases spanning the gap. The CDR3 consists of 13 residues. Germline CDR1 is GTSNPN and CDR2 is SVGIG (reference sequence). The DNA for the CDR3 is TGTGCCTGGGGAAGGGACTTATACAATGAGCAGTTCTTC. This codes for CAWGRDLYNEQFF.

The chain carries TRBV5-1 and TRBJ1-4; 9 bases line up with TRBD1. There are 15 residues in the CDR3. Germline-derived CDR1 and CDR2 are SGHRS and YFSETQ. The V and J ends lost 4 bases and 4 bases, in that order; junction bases with no gene match: 5. The CDR3 DNA reads as TGCGCCAGCAGCGCCGGGACAGGGTTTAATGAAAAACTGTTTTTT. Translated, it gives CASSAGTGFNEKLFF.

The chain couples TRBV4-1 to TRBJ1-5; tentative D call: TRBD1 (6 bases). The CDR3 is 17 amino acids. The germline CDR1 and CDR2 sequences are MGHRA and YSYEKL. Trimming cost V 0 bases and J 4 bases, with 16 bases left between them. DNA for the CDR3: TGCGCCAGCAGCCAAGATGGCCGGGGGGCACATAATCAGCCCCAGCATTTT. It codes for CASSQDGRGAHNQPQHF.

The chain links TRBV5-1 to TRBJ2-7; D call uncertain. Germline CDR1 is SGHRS and CDR2 is YFSETQ. The CDR3 totals 16 residues. The ends were cut back, 0 bases at V and 4 bases at J, with 17 bases in the middle. Here the CDR3 reads CASSLEPVSGVYEQYF. CDR3 sequence (DNA): TGCGCCAGCAGCTTGGAGCCGGTCTCAGGTGTTTACGAGCAGTACTTC.

The J gene is TRBJ1-2, the V gene TRBV7-9; TRBD1 matches at 7 bases. Germline V lookup: CDR1 SEHNR, CDR2 FQNEAQ (reference sequence). The CDR3 sequence is 17 residues long. The ends lost 6 bases at V and 4 bases at J; junction bases unmatched: 17. CDR3 DNA sequence: TGTGCCAGCAGTCCGGGGAGAGGGGACAGTTTATTCTATGGCTACACCTTC. Translating gives CASSPGRGDSLFYGYTF.

This clone was seen a single time. This chain links TRBV5-1 with TRBJ1-2; 10 bases map to TRBD1. Trimming at V came to 7 bases and at J to 4 bases, leaving 19 bases not matched to a gene. Germline loops: CDR1 SGHRS, CDR2 YFSETQ. The CDR3 runs to 18 residues. CDR3 residues: CASASTGQGTRHVYGYTF. The CDR3 DNA follows: TGCGCCAGCGCGTCAACGGGACAGGGGACCAGGCATGTCTATGGCTACACCTTC.

This chain links TRBV2 with TRBJ2-5, with 8 positions matching TRBD2. This CDR3 spans 14 amino acids. V lost 6 bases, J lost 1 base, and 4 bases stayed unmatched. Germline CDR1 is SNHLY and CDR2 is FYNNEI. The CDR3 DNA reads as TGTGCCAGCAGCCGAGGACTAGCCCAAGAGACCCAGTACTTC. Its translation: CASSRGLAQETQYF.

This rearrangement joins TRBV5-1 to TRBJ2-1; 11 nucleotides align to TRBD1. There are 15 residues in the CDR3. Germline V lookup: CDR1 SGHRS, CDR2 YFSETQ. With V trimmed by 1 base and J by 7 bases, 4 bases remained unmatched. This CDR3 reads CASSLWGDRGNEQFF. In DNA, the CDR3 is TGCGCCAGCAGCTTGTGGGGGGACAGGGGGAATGAGCAGTTCTTC. Using reference TRBV5-1 and TRBJ2-1 for the parts outside the CDR3, the full variable domain is KAGVTQTPRYLIKTRGQQVTLSCSPISGHRSVSWYQQTPGQGLQFLFEYFSETQRNKGNFPGRFSGRQFSNSRSEMNVSTLELGDSALYLCASSLWGDRGNEQFFGPGTRLTVL.